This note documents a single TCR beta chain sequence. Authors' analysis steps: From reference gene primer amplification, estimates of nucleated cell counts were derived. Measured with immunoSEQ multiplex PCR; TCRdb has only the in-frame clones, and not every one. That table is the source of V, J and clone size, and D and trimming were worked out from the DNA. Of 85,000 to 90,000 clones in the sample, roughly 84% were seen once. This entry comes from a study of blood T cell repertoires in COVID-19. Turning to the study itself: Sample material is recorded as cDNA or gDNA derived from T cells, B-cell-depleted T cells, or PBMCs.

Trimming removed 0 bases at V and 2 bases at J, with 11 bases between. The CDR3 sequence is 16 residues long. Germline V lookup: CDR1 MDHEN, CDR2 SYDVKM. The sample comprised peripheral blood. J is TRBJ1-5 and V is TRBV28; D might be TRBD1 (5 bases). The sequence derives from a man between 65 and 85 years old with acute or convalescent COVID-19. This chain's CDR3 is CASSLWQGGGNQPQHF. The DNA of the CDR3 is TGTGCCAGCAGTTTATGGCAGGGCGGGGGCAATCAGCCCCAGCATTTT.